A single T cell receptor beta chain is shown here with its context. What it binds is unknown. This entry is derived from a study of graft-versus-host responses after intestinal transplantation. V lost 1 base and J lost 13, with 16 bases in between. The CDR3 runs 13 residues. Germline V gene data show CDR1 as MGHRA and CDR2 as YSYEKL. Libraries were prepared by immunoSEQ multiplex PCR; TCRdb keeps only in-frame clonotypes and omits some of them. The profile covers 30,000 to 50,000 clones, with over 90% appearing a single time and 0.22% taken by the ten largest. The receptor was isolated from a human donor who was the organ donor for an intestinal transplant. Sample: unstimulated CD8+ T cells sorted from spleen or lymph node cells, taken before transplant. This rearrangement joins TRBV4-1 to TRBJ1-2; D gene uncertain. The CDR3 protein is CASSQGRTGYATF. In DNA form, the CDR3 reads TGCGCCAGCAGCCAAGGACGGACCGGGTATGCCACCTTC.